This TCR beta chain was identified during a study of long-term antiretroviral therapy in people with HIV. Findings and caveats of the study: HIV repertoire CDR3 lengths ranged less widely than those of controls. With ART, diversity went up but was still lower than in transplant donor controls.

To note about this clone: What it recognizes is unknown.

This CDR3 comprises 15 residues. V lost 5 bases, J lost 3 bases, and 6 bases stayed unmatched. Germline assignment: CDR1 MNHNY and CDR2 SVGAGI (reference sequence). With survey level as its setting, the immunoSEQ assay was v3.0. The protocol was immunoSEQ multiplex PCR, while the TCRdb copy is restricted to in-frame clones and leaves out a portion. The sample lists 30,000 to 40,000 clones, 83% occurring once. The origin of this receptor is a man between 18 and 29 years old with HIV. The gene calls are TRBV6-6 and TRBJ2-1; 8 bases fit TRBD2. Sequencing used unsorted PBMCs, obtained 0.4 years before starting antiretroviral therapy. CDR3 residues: CASSKSGGHYNEQFF. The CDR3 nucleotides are TGTGCCAGCAGTAAAAGCGGGGGTCACTACAATGAGCAGTTCTTC.